The T cell receptor beta chain described here comes from a study of blood T cell repertoires in COVID-19. Study-level information: The origin of the acute and convalescent COVID-19 samples was the United States, Italy and Spain. T cells, B-cell-depleted T cells, or PBMCs provided the cDNA or gDNA that served as material.

Here immunoSEQ multiplex PCR was the method, and the copy in TCRdb shows in-frame clones only, minus some. This sample carries fewer than 90,000 clones, about 78% of them seen once, and the ten largest clones take around 14%. Looked up from germline, CDR1 is SNHLY and CDR2 is FYNNEI. Losses at the gene ends were 2 bases for V and 4 bases for J; bases not matched to a gene: 4. This CDR3 is built from 15 residues. This TCR was sampled from a woman older than 75 with acute or convalescent COVID-19. Sequencing was done on a sample of peripheral blood. This chain joins TRBV2 and TRBJ2-7; 11 bases agree with TRBD2. CDR3: CASSERASGGYEQYF. DNA of the CDR3: TGTGCCAGCAGTGAACGCGCTAGCGGGGGGTACGAGCAGTACTTC.